The 32 T cell receptor beta chains listed next were all sequenced from one sample in a study of T cells in Graves' hyperthyroidism and ophthalmopathy. Amplified TCR beta CDR3 regions derived from RNA transcripts. Primed by the HTBI set, a first-round RT-PCR was run on the TCR CDR3. A single record per CDR3 protein comes from TCRdb applying MiXCR to the multiplex PCR reads. The sample yields about 600,000 distinct CDR3 sequences, roughly 15% seen once. The source material was blood. Every receptor here comes from a woman between 40 and 55 years old with Graves' ophthalmopathy.

The rearrangement uses TRBV19 and TRBJ2-7, with 8 bases that match TRBD2. J was trimmed by 2 bases and V by 4 bases; bases with no gene match: 10. This CDR3 is 16 amino acids long. Germline V gene data show CDR1 as LNHDA and CDR2 as SQIVND (reference sequence). The CDR3 bases are TGTGCCAGTAGTAGAACCGGACTAGCCATTCCCTACGAGCAGTACTTC. Translated: CASSRTGLAIPYEQYF.

The V and J genes are TRBV15 and TRBJ1-6; unclear D gene. The germline V gene has CDR1 LNHNV and CDR2 YYDKDF (reference sequence). V dropped 4 bases and J dropped 5 bases, with 12 bases sitting between them. CDR3 length equals 15 residues. The CDR3 DNA sequence: TGTGCCACCAGCATATCGGCAAACAATAATTCACCCCTCCACTTT. It specifies CATSISANNNSPLHF.

The chain combines TRBV5-4 with TRBJ2-3; tentatively, D is TRBD2 (6 bases). CDR1 is SGHNT and CDR2 is YYREEE in the germline V gene (reference sequence). Deletions cut 1 base from V and 2 bases from J, with 11 bases between. CDR3 length: 15 residues. CDR3 in DNA: TGTGCCAGCAGCTTGTCGGGAGTACTCACAGATACGCAGTATTTT. It specifies CASSLSGVLTDTQYF.

The J gene is TRBJ2-5, the V gene TRBV5-1; tentatively, D is TRBD2 (6 bases). V lost 5 bases, J lost 0 bases, and 17 bases lay in between. The CDR3 extends over 16 amino acids. Germline-derived CDR1 and CDR2 are SGHRS and YFSETQ. CDR3 bases: TGCGCCAGCAGAGATCGGGGCGGGAAATACCAAGAGACCCAGTACTTC. It is translated as CASRDRGGKYQETQYF.

About this clonotype: This may stem from a read error, because a much larger clone lies one nucleotide away. The gene calls are TRBV20-1 and TRBJ1-1; 8 bases line up with TRBD1. Germline values: CDR1 DFQATT, CDR2 SNEGSKA (reference sequence). The J segment lost 0 bases and the V segment lost 8 bases, leaving 8 bases of the junction unmatched. The CDR3 length is 14 residues. The CDR3 spells CSTRIQGVNTEAFF. For the CDR3, the DNA is TGCAGTACCAGAATACAGGGGGTGAACACTGAAGCTTTCTTT.

V is TRBV27 and J is TRBJ2-4; no definite D call. CDR3 length: 13 amino acids. Trimming removed 7 bases at V and 6 bases at J, with 13 bases between. CDR1 MNHEY and CDR2 SMNVEV come from the germline V gene (reference sequence). In nucleotides, the CDR3 is TGTGCCAGCACCCAAATGTCCTCAAACATTCAGTACTTC. As protein: CASTQMSSNIQYF.

Ten or more counts support this clonotype. This chain links TRBV2 with TRBJ2-3, with 8 nucleotides matching TRBD2. The trim removed 6 bases at V and 8 bases at J, leaving 19 bases unmatched. This CDR3 comprises 17 residues. Germline V lookup: CDR1 SNHLY, CDR2 FYNNEI. The CDR3 bases are TGTGCCAGCAGGGCCACACGATCTAGCGGGCGGGCGGGTACGCAGTATTTT. As protein: CASRATRSSGRAGTQYF.

This clonotype was seen at least ten times. The chain is built from TRBV27 and TRBJ2-1; 7 nucleotides align to TRBD2. The CDR3 runs 16 residues. Germline V gene sequence: CDR1 MNHEY, CDR2 SMNVEV (reference sequence). V lost 0 bases and J lost 4; bases outside the gene matches: 6. The CDR3 DNA sequence: TGTGCCAGCAGTTTATCCCATAGCGGGCGTTACAATGAGCAGTTCTTC. This translates into CASSLSHSGRYNEQFF.

This clonotype was counted at least ten times. V usage is TRBV28 and J usage is TRBJ2-3; D is possibly TRBD1 (6 bases). This CDR3 has 14 residues. Germline CDR1 MDHEN, CDR2 SYDVKM. V was clipped by 5 bases and J by 10 bases, with 19 bases between them. The CDR3: CASSPGTTHEAQYF. The CDR3 nucleotides read TGTGCCAGCAGTCCAGGGACAACCCATGAAGCGCAGTATTTT.

This clonotype was observed many times. The CDR3 bases are TGTGCCAGCAGCTTCTGGGGGGATACGCAGTATTTT. Encoded protein: CASSFWGDTQYF. The chain links TRBV7-2 to TRBJ2-3; D is tentatively TRBD1 or TRBD2 (5 bases each). V gave up 3 bases and J gave up 6 bases, with 7 bases separating them. Germline CDR1 reads SGHTA; CDR2 reads FQGNSA. The CDR3 extends over 12 amino acids. The whole variable domain, filled in from reference TRBV7-2 and TRBJ2-3, reads GAGVSQSPSNKVTEKGKDVELRCDPISGHTALYWYRQSLGQGLEFLIYFQGNSAPDKSGLPSDRFSAERTGGSVSTLTIQRTQQEDSAVYLCASSFWGDTQYFGPGTRLTVL.

This clonotype appeared a few times. The genes are TRBV20-1 and TRBJ1-3; possible D gene TRBD1, 5 bases. Trimming left V 6 bases short and J 0 bases short, with 12 bases between. Germline CDR1 is DFQATT and CDR2 is SNEGSKA (reference sequence). The CDR3 loop spans 14 amino acids. Written as DNA, the CDR3 is TGCAGTGCCTACGGGGGGGTCTCTGGAAACACCATATATTTT. This translates into CSAYGGVSGNTIYF.

The chain employs TRBV12-3 or TRBV12-4 and TRBJ1-4, with D possibly being TRBD1 (6 bases). Trimming removed 1 base from V and 0 bases from J, with 9 bases in between. This CDR3 comprises 16 residues. Here the CDR3 DNA reads TGTGCCAGCAGTTTAGGGACAGCTCCAACTAATGAAAAACTGTTTTTT. The encoded protein is CASSLGTAPTNEKLFF.

The chain has TRBV4-2 and TRBJ2-3; 7 bases fit TRBD2. This CDR3 is built from 15 residues. CDR1 is LGHNA and CDR2 is YNFKEQ in the germline V gene. V was pared by 0 bases and J by 4 bases, with 4 bases of the junction left unmatched. The CDR3 protein is CASSQEGGFADTQYF. The CDR3 DNA is TGTGCCAGCAGCCAAGAGGGGGGGTTCGCAGATACGCAGTATTTT.

This clonotype has more than one count but fewer than ten. The chain links TRBV9 to TRBJ1-1, with D possibly matching TRBD1 (6 bases). Germline lookup yields CDR1 SGDLS and CDR2 YYNGEE. The CDR3 is 13 amino acids. V lost 0 bases, J lost 6 bases, and 9 bases lay in between. CDR3 amino acids: CASSVEGVSEAFF. CDR3 DNA sequence: TGTGCCAGCAGCGTAGAGGGGGTATCTGAAGCTTTCTTT.

This clonotype was detected once. The chain links TRBV9 to TRBJ2-5, with D perhaps assigned TRBD1 or TRBD2 (5 bases each). Germline V gene sequence: CDR1 SGDLS, CDR2 YYNGEE. Trimming pared 0 bases from V and 4 bases from J, leaving 13 bases between. This CDR3 contains 15 residues. CDR3: CASSVAGRDGETQYF. In DNA form, the CDR3 reads TGTGCCAGCAGCGTAGCTGGCAGGGACGGAGAGACCCAGTACTTC.

This clonotype was seen ten or more times. The chain recombines TRBV7-2 with TRBJ2-3, with D possibly being TRBD1 (6 bases). Germline values: CDR1 SGHTA, CDR2 FQGNSA. The ends were cut back, 1 base at V and 0 bases at J, with 8 bases in the middle. The CDR3 has 15 residues. The CDR3 here is CASSLEGVSTDTQYF. The CDR3 DNA is TGTGCCAGCAGCTTAGAGGGGGTTAGCACAGATACGCAGTATTTT.

This clonotype came up many times. The chain has TRBV18 and TRBJ2-1; 12 bases fit TRBD2. Germline loops: CDR1 KGHSH, CDR2 LQKENI. V lost 5 bases to trimming and J lost 3 bases; unmatched junction nucleotides: 5. CDR3 length: 16 residues. CDR3 in amino acids: CASSDRTSGNYNEQFF. CDR3 DNA sequence: TGTGCCAGCTCAGACAGGACTAGCGGGAACTACAATGAGCAGTTCTTC.

This clonotype occurred many times. This chain uses TRBV5-1 with TRBJ2-3, with 8 positions matching TRBD2. CDR3 length equals 15 residues. The V segment lost 4 bases and the J segment 0 bases; nucleotides outside the gene matches: 4. Germline-derived CDR1 and CDR2 are SGHRS and YFSETQ. The chain's CDR3 is CASSARGGSTDTQYF. As DNA, the CDR3 is TGCGCCAGCAGCGCACGCGGGGGGAGCACAGATACGCAGTATTTT. Filled out from reference TRBV5-1 and TRBJ2-3, the complete variable domain reads KAGVTQTPRYLIKTRGQQVTLSCSPISGHRSVSWYQQTPGQGLQFLFEYFSETQRNKGNFPGRFSGRQFSNSRSEMNVSTLELGDSALYLCASSARGGSTDTQYFGPGTRLTVL.

The chain employs TRBV7-9 and TRBJ2-3; no firm D call. The V gene's germline CDR1 is SEHNR and CDR2 FQNEAQ (reference sequence). This CDR3 is 15 amino acids long. Trimming left V 7 bases short and J 6 bases short, with 20 bases between. In DNA, the CDR3 is TGTGCCAGCAACCCATTAACATCCGAGTGGGATACGCAGTATTTT. Amino acids: CASNPLTSEWDTQYF.

In its sample, this clonotype was seen many times. The chain is built from TRBV2 and TRBJ1-5, with 7 bases aligning to TRBD1. Germline V CDR1 and CDR2: SNHLY, FYNNEI. The CDR3 covers 15 residues. Trimming removed 4 bases from V and 4 bases from J; junction bases left unmatched: 7. CDR3 sequence: CASSANRGRNQPQHF. The DNA of the CDR3 is TGTGCCAGCAGTGCTAACAGGGGAAGGAATCAGCCCCAGCATTTT.

The CDR3 DNA is TGTGCCAGCAGCTTTGGCCCGGGCCCCTACGAGCAGTACTTC. Translation: CASSFGPGPYEQYF. The chain uses TRBV7-2 and TRBJ2-7; D not resolved. Germline CDR1 reads SGHTA; CDR2 reads FQGNSA. The CDR3 consists of 14 residues. The V and J ends lost 3 bases and 2 bases respectively, with 11 bases between them.

This clonotype was seen ten or more times. The gene calls are TRBV5-1 and TRBJ2-7; 7 bases fit TRBD2. The CDR3 consists of 16 residues. Germline V gene data show CDR1 as SGHRS and CDR2 as YFSETQ. The trim removed 1 base at V and 0 bases at J, leaving 7 bases unmatched. In nucleotides, the CDR3 is TGCGCCAGCAGCTTGATCCAAGCGGGGAGCTCCTACGAGCAGTACTTC. Translating gives CASSLIQAGSSYEQYF.

This clonotype was seen many times. The chain recombines TRBV3-1 with TRBJ1-6; D not resolved. The CDR3 spans 16 residues. V gave up 5 bases and J gave up 0 bases, with 11 bases separating them. From germline, CDR1 is LGHDT and CDR2 YNNKEL (reference sequence). CDR3 region: CASSTTGSSYNSPLHF. The DNA of the CDR3 is TGTGCCAGCAGCACGACGGGCTCCTCCTATAATTCACCCCTCCACTTT.

This clonotype was seen a handful of times. The CDR3 bases are TGTGCCGGGTCCCGGGACTCCCCTATTAACACCGGGGAGCTGTTTTTT. Residues: CAGSRDSPINTGELFF. This chain uses TRBV2 with TRBJ2-2; perhaps TRBD2 as D (6 bases). CDR1 is SNHLY, CDR2 FYNNEI, per germline. V was cut by 11 bases and J by 2 bases, with 21 bases left in between. This CDR3 comprises 16 residues.

Many counts were recorded for this clonotype. V gene TRBV18 combines with J gene TRBJ2-7, with 11 positions matching TRBD1. The CDR3 sequence is 15 residues long. Unmatched junction bases numbered 3, after V lost 3 bases and J lost 2 bases. Germline V lookup: CDR1 KGHSH, CDR2 LQKENI. CDR3 in DNA: TGTGCCAGCTCACCCCCGGGACAGGGGGCCTACGAGCAGTACTTC. Amino acid sequence: CASSPPGQGAYEQYF.

The chain is built from TRBV4-1 and TRBJ2-1, with unresolved D. The germline CDR1 and CDR2 sequences are MGHRA and YSYEKL. V was trimmed by 1 base and J by 0 bases, leaving 7 bases between them. The CDR3 runs to 15 residues. The CDR3 DNA reads TGCGCCAGCAGCCAAGTGCCTGTCTCCTACAATGAGCAGTTCTTC. Protein: CASSQVPVSYNEQFF.

This clonotype was counted many times. The rearrangement joins TRBV2 to TRBJ2-1, with 7 bases that match TRBD2. CDR3 size: 18 residues. Trimming at V came to 6 bases and at J to 2 bases, leaving 16 bases not matched to a gene. CDR1 is SNHLY and CDR2 is FYNNEI in the germline V gene. The CDR3 loop is CASRSRVGEGVAYNEQFF. The CDR3 DNA is TGTGCCAGCAGGAGCCGGGTGGGGGAGGGAGTGGCCTACAATGAGCAGTTCTTC.

The chain carries TRBV6-2 or TRBV6-3 and TRBJ2-1; the D gene is possibly TRBD1 (5 bases). Trimming took 7 bases from V and 12 from J, leaving 10 bases between them. This CDR3 comprises 10 residues. Per germline, CDR1 MNHEY and CDR2 SVGEGT. The DNA of the CDR3 is TGTGCCAGCATAGGGGTAGGGCAGTTCTTC. Protein: CASIGVGQFF.

This clonotype was recorded many times. The chain has TRBV6-1 and TRBJ1-3, with a tentative D call TRBD1 (5 bases). In germline, CDR1 is MNHNS, CDR2 SASEGT. This CDR3 contains 15 residues. Trimming shortened V by 3 bases and J by 3 bases, and 12 bases separated the two germline ends. As DNA, the CDR3 is TGTGCCAGCAGTGATCGCAGGGCTTTTGGAAACACCATATATTTT. Its protein is CASSDRRAFGNTIYF.

This chain joins TRBV7-8 and TRBJ1-4, with TRBD1 matching over 8 bases. Germline CDR1 is SGHVS and CDR2 is FQNEAQ. The CDR3 runs to 15 residues. The V segment lost 3 bases and the J segment 8 bases; nucleotides outside the gene matches: 8. The CDR3 sequence: CASSFVTGGPEKLFF. The CDR3 DNA is TGTGCCAGCAGCTTTGTAACAGGGGGTCCCGAAAAACTGTTTTTT.

This clonotype was recorded at least ten times. The gene calls are TRBV12-3 or TRBV12-4 and TRBJ1-5; D is unresolved. The germline V and J ends were trimmed by 4 bases and 7 bases, with 14 bases remaining between them. CDR3 length: 14 residues. The CDR3 protein is CASSSPPVTQPQHF. The DNA of the CDR3 is TGTGCCAGCAGTTCCCCCCCCGTGACGCAGCCCCAGCATTTT.

This clonotype occurred a few times. V gene TRBV30 combines with J gene TRBJ2-2; TRBD1 is a possible D gene (6 bases). The CDR3 is made up of 13 amino acids. Trimming removed 1 base from V and 10 bases from J, with 13 bases in between. Germline CDR1 reads GTSNPN; CDR2 reads SVGIG (reference sequence). The DNA of the CDR3 is TGTGCCTGGAGTGAACAGGGTCTGGTGGAGCTGTTTTTT. This sequence encodes CAWSEQGLVELFF. Together with reference TRBV30 and TRBJ2-2, the CDR3 gives the full variable domain: SQTIHQWPATLVQPVGSPLSLECTVEGTSNPNLYWYRQAAGRGLQLLFYSVGIGQISSEVPQNLSASRPQDRQFILSSKKLLLSDSGFYLCAWSEQGLVELFFGEGSRLTVL.